The 19 T cell receptor beta chains below all came from one sample that was sequenced in a study of PD-L1 blockade in urothelial cancer. Time point reported: pretreatment peripheral blood. Profiling relied on immunoSEQ multiplex PCR, and the TCRdb table lists in-frame clones only, not all of them. The table lists around 71,000 clones, around four fifths of them singletons. The sequencing here drew on PBMCs, taken around atezolizumab (anti-PD-L1) treatment. The receptors derive from a man between 40 and 49 years old with urothelial cancer.

V is TRBV27 and J is TRBJ2-2; no reliable D call. The CDR3 consists of 12 residues. The ends were cut back, 4 bases at V and 6 bases at J, with 6 bases in the middle. Germline CDR1 and CDR2: MNHEY and SMNVEV (reference sequence). CDR3 amino acids: CASSSFPGELFF. The DNA for the CDR3 is TGTGCCAGCAGTTCATTTCCCGGGGAGCTGTTTTTT.

The chain employs TRBV29-1 and TRBJ1-1; no clear D gene. CDR1 and CDR2 (germline): SQVTM, ANQGSEA. CDR3 length equals 13 residues. V was pared by 6 bases and J by 1 base, with 12 bases between. CDR3 loop: CSVPLGGNTEAFF. CDR3 nucleotide sequence: TGCAGCGTCCCTCTGGGAGGGAACACTGAAGCTTTCTTT.

The CDR3 loop reads CASSDTLTDTQYF. The CDR3, as DNA: TGTGCCAGCAGCGACACACTCACAGATACGCAGTATTTT. The genes are TRBV5-4 and TRBJ2-3, with no clear D. Trimming shortened V by 4 bases and J by 2 bases, and 8 bases separated the two germline ends. The length of the CDR3 is 13 residues. Germline CDR1 is SGHNT and CDR2 is YYREEE (reference sequence). The variable domain in full, completed from reference TRBV5-4 and TRBJ2-3, reads ETGVTQSPTHLIKTRGQQVTLRCSSQSGHNTVSWYQQALGQGPQFIFQYYREEENGRGNFPPRFSGLQFPNYSSELNVNALELDDSALYLCASSDTLTDTQYFGPGTRLTVL.

This sequence joins TRBV11-2 and TRBJ1-2, with 7 bases identical to TRBD1. V lost 4 bases, J lost 2 bases, and 4 bases stayed unmatched. The CDR3 is 14 residues long. Germline-derived CDR1 and CDR2 are SGHAT and FQNNGV. The CDR3 region is CASSSDRRNYGYTF. Written as DNA, the CDR3 is TGTGCCAGCAGCTCGGACAGGAGGAACTATGGCTACACCTTC. Complete variable domain (other parts from reference TRBV11-2 and TRBJ1-2): EAGVAQSPRYKIIEKRQSVAFWCNPISGHATLYWYQQILGQGPKLLIQFQNNGVVDDSQLPKDRFSAERLKGVDSTLKIQPAKLEDSAVYLCASSSDRRNYGYTFGSGTRLTVV.

This sequence joins TRBV11-3 and TRBJ2-5; the D gene is possibly TRBD1 (5 bases). The germline V gene encodes CDR1 SGHNT and CDR2 YENEEA. This CDR3 is 13 amino acids long. Trimming removed 6 bases from V and 1 base from J, with 9 bases in between. CDR3 sequence reads: CASSSTGQETQYF. CDR3 DNA: TGTGCCAGCAGTTCTACAGGCCAAGAGACCCAGTACTTC.

The chain has TRBV27 and TRBJ2-5; a weak D match, TRBD2 (6 bases). The V gene's germline CDR1 is MNHEY and CDR2 SMNVEV (reference sequence). Trimming removed 3 bases from V and 1 base from J, with 9 bases in between. The CDR3 has 14 amino acids. The CDR3 loop reads CASSLGEAQETQYF. The CDR3 DNA reads TGTGCCAGCAGTTTGGGGGAGGCCCAAGAGACCCAGTACTTC.

The chain couples TRBV5-1 to TRBJ2-1, with D possibly TRBD2 on 7 matching bases. The CDR3 covers 13 residues. V was shortened by 4 bases and J by 7 bases, with 12 bases between the two germline ends. In germline, CDR1 is SGHRS, CDR2 YFSETQ. CDR3 residues: CASSIGGGNEQFF. In DNA, the CDR3 is TGCGCCAGCAGCATAGGGGGGGGAAATGAGCAGTTCTTC.

The chain combines TRBV2 with TRBJ1-1; D is unresolved. The germline V gene encodes CDR1 SNHLY and CDR2 FYNNEI. The CDR3 totals 10 residues. Trimming removed 10 bases at V and 2 bases at J, with 5 bases between. The CDR3 sequence is CAIHNTEAFF. The DNA of the CDR3 is TGTGCCATCCATAACACTGAAGCTTTCTTT.

J is TRBJ1-2 and V is TRBV19, with TRBD1 matching over 8 bases. Germline values: CDR1 LNHDA, CDR2 SQIVND (reference sequence). This CDR3 comprises 12 residues. The V gene end was trimmed by 3 bases and the J gene end by 8 bases; junction bases not matched to a gene: 2. The CDR3 nucleotides read TGTGCCAGTAGTATCCCAGGGGGCGGCTACACCTTC. It yields the protein CASSIPGGGYTF.

The gene calls are TRBV7-6 and TRBJ2-3; 10 positions match TRBD2. V was clipped by 1 base and J by 6 bases; unmatched bases: 7. CDR3 length: 16 residues. Germline-derived CDR1 and CDR2 are SGHVS and FNYEAQ. The CDR3 DNA reads as TGTGCCAGCAGCTTAGGTTCTAGCGGGAGTAAGGATACGCAGTATTTT. It codes for CASSLGSSGSKDTQYF.

By its share, this clone is medium-sized (0.01 to 0.1%). The rearrangement joins TRBV5-6 to TRBJ2-7, with 10 bases identical to TRBD2. There are 15 residues in the CDR3. V was clipped by 5 bases and J by 2 bases; unmatched bases: 7. Germline values: CDR1 SGHDT, CDR2 YYEEEE. DNA of the CDR3: TGTGCCAGCAGGAAAAGCGGGAGGGGAGCCTACGAGCAGTACTTC. Protein: CASRKSGRGAYEQYF. Using reference TRBV5-6 and TRBJ2-7 for the parts outside the CDR3, the full variable domain is DAGVTQSPTHLIKTRGQQVTLRCSPKSGHDTVSWYQQALGQGPQFIFQYYEEEERQRGNFPDRFSGHQFPNYSSELNVNALLLGDSALYLCASRKSGRGAYEQYFGPGTRLTVT.

The chain uses TRBV7-9 and TRBJ2-7; D perhaps matches TRBD1 (5 bases). The CDR3 has 14 amino acids. The germline V gene encodes CDR1 SEHNR and CDR2 FQNEAQ (reference sequence). V was clipped by 5 bases and J by 3 bases, with 14 bases between them. CDR3 sequence (DNA): TGTGCCAGCAGCCTCCTCCCGCAGGGCTACGAGCAGTACTTC. Amino acid sequence: CASSLLPQGYEQYF.

This clone has a single count. This chain connects TRBV28 to TRBJ2-2; D is ambiguous. V was pared by 3 bases and J by 1 base, with 6 bases between. The CDR3 runs to 14 residues. Germline assignment: CDR1 MDHEN and CDR2 SYDVKM. DNA of the CDR3: TGTGCCAGCAGTTTCGAGGTGAACACCGGGGAGCTGTTTTTT. Residues: CASSFEVNTGELFF.

V usage is TRBV5-1 and J usage is TRBJ1-5; D not resolved. The length of the CDR3 is 15 residues. CDR1 SGHRS and CDR2 YFSETQ come from the germline V gene. Trimming removed 0 bases at V and 0 bases at J, with 7 bases between. The CDR3 nucleotides read TGCGCCAGCAGCTTGGACGGGATTAGCAATCAGCCCCAGCATTTT. Residues: CASSLDGISNQPQHF.

This clone appeared a few times. J is TRBJ2-7 and V is TRBV11-2; 9 bases align to TRBD1. CDR3 length: 15 amino acids. Per the germline V gene, CDR1 is SGHAT and CDR2 is FQNNGV. Trimming removed 5 bases from V and 1 base from J; junction bases left unmatched: 6. The CDR3: CASSAGTGRSYEQYF. The CDR3 DNA is TGTGCCAGCAGCGCCGGGACAGGGAGGTCCTACGAGCAGTACTTC.

The chain employs TRBV29-1 and TRBJ2-1; D is perhaps TRBD2 (5 bases). The CDR3 is 10 residues long. Germline V gene data show CDR1 as SQVTM and CDR2 as ANQGSEA. Trimming shortened V by 4 bases and J by 12 bases, and 10 bases separated the two germline ends. As DNA, the CDR3 is TGCAGCGTTGTGACTATCGGGCAGTTCTTC. This sequence encodes CSVVTIGQFF.

This clone appeared a few times. The chain has TRBV5-1 and TRBJ2-1; 9 bases map to TRBD2. V lost 4 bases, J lost 0 bases, and 5 bases stayed unmatched. From germline, CDR1 is SGHRS and CDR2 YFSETQ. This CDR3 has 16 amino acids. The CDR3: CASSNPLAGSYNEQFF. In DNA form, the CDR3 reads TGCGCCAGCAGCAACCCACTAGCGGGCTCCTACAATGAGCAGTTCTTC.

The CDR3 coding sequence is TGTGCCAGCAGTCACACAGGGACAGAGACCCAGTACTTC. The encoded protein is CASSHTGTETQYF. The rearrangement joins TRBV27 to TRBJ2-5; weak D call: TRBD1 (6 bases). Trimming removed 5 bases from V and 4 bases from J, with 11 bases in between. Per germline, CDR1 MNHEY and CDR2 SMNVEV (reference sequence). The CDR3 runs 13 residues.

The chain recombines TRBV4-3 with TRBJ2-1; D remains ambiguous. Germline CDR1 is LGHNA and CDR2 is YSLEER. Deletions cut 4 bases from V and 7 bases from J, with 11 bases between. This CDR3 is 13 amino acids long. CDR3 in amino acids: CASSLQTGNEQFF. CDR3 nucleotides: TGCGCCAGCAGCCTTCAAACCGGGAATGAGCAGTTCTTC.